This T cell receptor (beta chain) was retrieved from a study of cytomegalovirus exposure and HLA in healthy donors. The CDR3 covers 11 residues. V was clipped by 10 bases and J by 8 bases, with 13 bases between them. Germline CDR1 and CDR2: ENHRY and SYGVKD. 60 Vbeta and 13 Jbeta primers were used in PCR. TCRdb's table, derived via immunoSEQ multiplex PCR, lists solely in-frame clones and lacks some. The sample yields approximately 140,000 clones, more than 75% seen once. Study-level points and caveats: With DRB1 most and HLA-C fewest, TCR association rates differed between HLA loci in a later analysis. In an earlier analysis, in under 700 donors, most V segments appeared productive either ~90% or ~30% of the time. While the bulk of TCR sequences proved rare, some public TCRs turned up in many donors. Common viral pathogens seemed to be connected with several of the most significant clusters, according to a later analysis.

A remark on this clone: Its cognate antigen is unknown.

Sample: PBMCs. The rearrangement uses TRBV10-3 and TRBJ2-3; D gene ambiguous. The TCR sequence derives from a male donor in good health and CMV-seronegative. CDR3 sequence reads: CATKTRGTQYF. CDR3 coding DNA: TGTGCCACCAAAACCAGAGGTACGCAGTATTTT.